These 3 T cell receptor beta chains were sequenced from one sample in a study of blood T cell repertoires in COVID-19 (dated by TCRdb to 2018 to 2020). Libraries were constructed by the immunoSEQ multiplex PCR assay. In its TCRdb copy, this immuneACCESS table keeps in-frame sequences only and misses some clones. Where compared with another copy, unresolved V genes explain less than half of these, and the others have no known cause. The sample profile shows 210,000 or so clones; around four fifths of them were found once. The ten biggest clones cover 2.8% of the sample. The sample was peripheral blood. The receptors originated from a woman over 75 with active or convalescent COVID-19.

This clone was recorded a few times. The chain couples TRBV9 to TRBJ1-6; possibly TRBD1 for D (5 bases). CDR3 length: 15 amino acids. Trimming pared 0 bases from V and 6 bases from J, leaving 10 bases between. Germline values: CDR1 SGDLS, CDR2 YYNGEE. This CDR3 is CASSVVGGANSPLHF. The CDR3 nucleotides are TGTGCCAGCAGCGTAGTGGGAGGGGCTAATTCACCCCTCCACTTT.

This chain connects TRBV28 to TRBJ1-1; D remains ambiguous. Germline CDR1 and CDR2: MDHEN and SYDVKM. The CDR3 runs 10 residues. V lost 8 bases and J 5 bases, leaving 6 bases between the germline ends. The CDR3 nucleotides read TGTGCCAGCTCGGGAACTGAAGCTTTCTTT. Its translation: CASSGTEAFF.

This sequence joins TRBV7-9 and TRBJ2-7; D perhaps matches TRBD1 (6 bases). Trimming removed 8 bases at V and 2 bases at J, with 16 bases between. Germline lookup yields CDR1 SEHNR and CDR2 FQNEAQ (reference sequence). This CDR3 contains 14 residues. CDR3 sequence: CASRQAGAPYEQYF. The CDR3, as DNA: TGTGCCAGCCGCCAAGCAGGGGCCCCCTACGAGCAGTACTTC.